The 30 T cell receptor beta chains below all came from one sample that was sequenced in a study of technical replicates of blood from several donors. Libraries were prepared by immunoSEQ multiplex PCR; TCRdb keeps only in-frame clonotypes and omits some of them. The repertoire holds tens of thousands of clones, with nearly 95% as singletons. The source material was T cells isolated from PBMCs. These receptors came from a human donor in good health.

The genes are TRBV11-3 and TRBJ2-2, with D possibly TRBD2 on 5 matching bases. CDR3 length: 14 residues. The germline CDR1 and CDR2 sequences are SGHNT and YENEEA. V lost 5 bases, J lost 6 bases, and 13 bases lay in between. CDR3 DNA: TGTGCCAGCAGCCGGTTGACGGGATCCGGGGAGCTGTTTTTT. Translated, it gives CASSRLTGSGELFF.

This CDR3 reads CASSLDEQGIYEQYF. The CDR3 DNA follows: TGTGCCAGCAGCTTAGATGAACAGGGAATCTACGAGCAGTACTTC. The chain uses TRBV7-6 and TRBJ2-7; D perhaps matches TRBD1 (6 bases). V was pared by 1 base and J by 3 bases, with 13 bases between. This CDR3 region has 15 residues. Germline loops: CDR1 SGHVS, CDR2 FNYEAQ.

This rearrangement joins TRBV6-6 to TRBJ2-1; D remains ambiguous. CDR3 length equals 13 residues. V shed 2 bases and J shed 10 bases, with 12 bases lying between them. CDR1 MNHNY and CDR2 SVGAGI come from the germline V gene (reference sequence). CDR3 sequence reads: CASSYVAAGEQFF. Here the CDR3 DNA reads TGTGCCAGCAGTTACGTCGCGGCTGGGGAGCAGTTCTTC.

V usage is TRBV7-9 and J usage is TRBJ1-1; 8 bases agree with TRBD1. Germline trimming cut 6 bases from V and 0 bases from J; bases unmatched to any gene: 6. The V gene's germline CDR1 is SEHNR and CDR2 FQNEAQ (reference sequence). This CDR3 is built from 15 residues. CDR3 DNA sequence: TGTGCCAGCAGACAACAGGGGGGCCTGAACACTGAAGCTTTCTTT. Its translation is CASRQQGGLNTEAFF.

V and J are TRBV5-6 and TRBJ1-2, with D maybe TRBD1 (5 bases). The ends were cut back, 1 base at V and 4 bases at J, with 11 bases in the middle. Looked up from germline, CDR1 is SGHDT and CDR2 is YYEEEE. The CDR3 has 14 residues. The DNA of the CDR3 is TGTGCCAGCAGCTTGTGGGGGGGTCCCTATGGCTACACCTTC. Its protein is CASSLWGGPYGYTF. The complete variable domain, with remaining parts taken from reference TRBV5-6 and TRBJ1-2, reads DAGVTQSPTHLIKTRGQQVTLRCSPKSGHDTVSWYQQALGQGPQFIFQYYEEEERQRGNFPDRFSGHQFPNYSSELNVNALLLGDSALYLCASSLWGGPYGYTFGSGTRLTVV.

This sequence joins TRBV9 and TRBJ1-2; 12 nucleotides line up with TRBD1. The CDR3 has 14 amino acids. The germline CDR1 and CDR2 sequences are SGDLS and YYNGEE. The J segment lost 8 bases and the V segment lost 3 bases, leaving 5 bases of the junction unmatched. CDR3: CASSGGQGAIGYTF. The CDR3 region has the DNA TGTGCCAGCAGCGGGGGACAGGGGGCGATCGGCTACACCTTC.

V is TRBV4-1 and J is TRBJ2-7, with 10 bases fitting TRBD2. The trim removed 6 bases at V and 1 base at J, leaving 6 bases unmatched. Germline V CDR1 and CDR2: MGHRA, YSYEKL. The CDR3 spans 15 residues. The CDR3 here is CASSPGTSASYEQYF. The CDR3 DNA is TGCGCCAGCAGTCCCGGGACTAGCGCTTCCTACGAGCAGTACTTC.

The chain couples TRBV28 to TRBJ2-7, with 8 bases that match TRBD1. V dropped 5 bases and J dropped 0; count of bases not matched to a gene: 6. Germline-derived CDR1 and CDR2 are MDHEN and SYDVKM. The CDR3 is made up of 15 amino acids. The DNA for the CDR3 is TGTGCCAGCAGTCTAGGACAGGGAGGCTCCTACGAGCAGTACTTC. This codes for CASSLGQGGSYEQYF. Drawing the rest from reference TRBV28 and TRBJ2-7, the complete variable domain is DVKVTQSSRYLVKRTGEKVFLECVQDMDHENMFWYRQDPGLGLRLIYFSYDVKMKEKGDIPEGYSVSREKKERFSLILESASTNQTSMYLCASSLGQGGSYEQYFGPGTRLTVT.

CDR3 sequence: CASSGRTSGRAYEQFF. The CDR3 region has the DNA TGTGCCAGCAGTGGAAGGACTAGCGGGAGGGCCTATGAGCAGTTCTTC. J is TRBJ2-1 and V is TRBV2, with 15 bases matching TRBD2. This CDR3 is 16 amino acids long. Germline V gives CDR1 SNHLY, CDR2 FYNNEI. V was pared by 4 bases and J by 8 bases, with 6 bases of the junction left unmatched.

The V gene is TRBV25-1, the J gene TRBJ2-3; a weak D match, TRBD1 (5 bases). V dropped 5 bases and J dropped 8 bases, with 14 bases sitting between them. Germline assignment: CDR1 MGHDK and CDR2 SYGVNS. CDR3 length: 13 amino acids. The CDR3 DNA reads as TGTGCCAGCAGTTTCACCGTTAGGGGTACGCAGTATTTT. Translation: CASSFTVRGTQYF.

The V gene is TRBV7-3, the J gene TRBJ2-1; 7 bases map to TRBD2. V dropped 2 bases and J dropped 7; count of bases not matched to a gene: 5. This CDR3 has 14 residues. The germline gives CDR1 SGHTA, CDR2 FQGTGA. This chain's CDR3 is CASSLASGANEQFF. The DNA of the CDR3 is TGTGCCAGCAGCTTAGCCAGCGGGGCGAATGAGCAGTTCTTC.

The chain carries TRBV11-1 and TRBJ1-1; D unresolved. V was shortened by 5 bases and J by 2 bases, with 12 bases between the two germline ends. This CDR3 has 14 residues. Germline loops: CDR1 SGHAT, CDR2 FQDESV (reference sequence). CDR3 region: CASSPRTVNTEAFF. DNA of the CDR3: TGTGCCAGCAGCCCTCGGACTGTAAACACTGAAGCTTTCTTT.

The chain has TRBV6-1 and TRBJ2-1; 8 nucleotides agree with TRBD1. This CDR3 is 15 amino acids long. Germline CDR1 MNHNS, CDR2 SASEGT. The junction had 7 bases not matched to a gene; V was cut back by 3 bases and J by 6 bases. CDR3 loop: CASSEVGTGGNEQFF. CDR3 in DNA: TGTGCCAGCAGTGAGGTCGGGACAGGAGGCAATGAGCAGTTCTTC.

V usage is TRBV9 and J usage is TRBJ2-2, with D maybe TRBD2 (5 bases). Deletions cut 4 bases from V and 6 bases from J, with 10 bases between. The CDR3 contains 13 residues. From germline, CDR1 is SGDLS and CDR2 YYNGEE. CDR3 region: CASSPAGSGELFF. The CDR3, as DNA: TGTGCCAGCAGCCCCGCGGGCTCCGGGGAGCTGTTTTTT.

The V and J genes are TRBV5-1 and TRBJ2-7; possibly TRBD1 for D (5 bases). V lost 3 bases and J 2 bases, leaving 6 bases between the germline ends. Germline values: CDR1 SGHRS, CDR2 YFSETQ. This CDR3 has 12 amino acids. DNA for the CDR3: TGCGCCAGCAGCTCGACAGCCTACGAGCAGTACTTC. Translating gives CASSSTAYEQYF.

The chain combines TRBV10-2 with TRBJ2-1; 11 bases match TRBD1. V gave up 11 bases and J gave up 8 bases; unmatched junction bases: 5. The germline CDR1 and CDR2 sequences are WSHSY and SAAADI. The CDR3 is 12 amino acids. CDR3 bases: TGCGCCGGCGGACAGGGGGCGGATGAGCAGTTCTTC. This translates into CAGGQGADEQFF.

The chain carries TRBV15 and TRBJ2-5, with a weak D call TRBD2 (5 bases). CDR1 and CDR2 (germline): LNHNV, YYDKDF (reference sequence). The CDR3 totals 16 residues. Trimming pared 0 bases from V and 4 bases from J, leaving 15 bases between. The CDR3 loop reads CATSRDRVGVRETQYF. For the CDR3, the DNA is TGTGCCACCAGCAGAGATCGGGTGGGAGTTAGAGAGACCCAGTACTTC.

The chain uses TRBV7-9 and TRBJ1-2, with no clear D. The CDR3 extends over 14 amino acids. In germline, CDR1 is SEHNR, CDR2 FQNEAQ (reference sequence). The V end lost 6 bases, the J end lost 1 base, and 12 bases lay between the germline ends. The CDR3: CASSRQEINYGYTF. CDR3 nucleotide sequence: TGTGCCAGCAGTCGACAAGAAATTAACTATGGCTACACCTTC.

The chain carries TRBV5-1 and TRBJ2-2; TRBD1 matches 7 bases. The CDR3 has 15 amino acids. Germline V gene lookup returns CDR1 SGHRS and CDR2 YFSETQ. Trimming took 1 base from V and 5 from J; bases not matched to a gene: 5. The DNA for the CDR3 is TGCGCCAGCAGCTTGACGGAGACAGGGACCGGGGAGCTGTTTTTT. This gives the protein CASSLTETGTGELFF.

The chain couples TRBV2 to TRBJ1-1; 10 bases are shared with TRBD1. The germline CDR1 and CDR2 sequences are SNHLY and FYNNEI. V trimming: 4 bases; J trimming: 9 bases; junction bases outside the gene matches: 11. The CDR3 is made up of 15 amino acids. CDR3 sequence (DNA): TGTGCCAGCAGTGGGGGTCCCGGGACAGGGGACAAAGCTTTCTTT. Its translation is CASSGGPGTGDKAFF.

CDR3 bases: TGTGCCAGCAGCTTATTCGGCGGGGGACAGCAGTACTTC. Its protein product is CASSLFGGGQQYF. The chain links TRBV7-7 to TRBJ2-7, with 7 nucleotides matching TRBD2. In germline, CDR1 is SSHAT, CDR2 FNYEAQ (reference sequence). The V gene end was trimmed by 2 bases and the J gene end by 8 bases; junction bases not matched to a gene: 6. The CDR3 spans 13 residues.

The J gene is TRBJ1-6, the V gene TRBV6-5; D is possibly TRBD1 (5 bases). CDR3 length: 15 residues. Germline V gene data show CDR1 as MNHEY and CDR2 as SVGAGI. V lost 2 bases to trimming and J lost 10 bases, with 15 bases between them. The CDR3 is CASSYGGEGRSPLHF. In DNA form, the CDR3 reads TGTGCCAGCAGTTACGGGGGGGAGGGACGCTCACCCCTCCACTTT.

The chain couples TRBV5-1 to TRBJ1-1, with D possibly TRBD1 on 6 matching bases. Trimming removed 4 bases from V and 1 base from J, with 8 bases in between. From germline, CDR1 is SGHRS and CDR2 YFSETQ. This CDR3 region has 13 residues. The CDR3 here is CASSQGKNTEAFF. The CDR3 DNA is TGCGCCAGCAGCCAGGGGAAGAACACTGAAGCTTTCTTT.

The chain couples TRBV6-1 to TRBJ1-5; D may be TRBD1 (5 bases). The V end lost 6 bases, the J end lost 14 bases, and 20 bases lay between the germline ends. The CDR3 has 13 residues. Germline V gives CDR1 MNHNS, CDR2 SASEGT. The CDR3 DNA sequence: TGTGCCAGCAGAGGGGAACGGGACTTCCAAAAGCATTTT. Its translation is CASRGERDFQKHF.

The chain links TRBV11-2 to TRBJ1-4; 10 bases line up with TRBD1. V was pared by 4 bases and J by 5 bases, with 13 bases of the junction left unmatched. The CDR3 is 18 amino acids. Germline loops: CDR1 SGHAT, CDR2 FQNNGV. Here the CDR3 reads CASSSRTRDRGRNEKLFF. The CDR3 coding sequence is TGTGCCAGCAGCTCCCGAACCCGGGACAGGGGCCGAAATGAAAAACTGTTTTTT.

With regard to this clone: A read error may account for a junction end that differs from germline. The J gene is TRBJ2-7, the V gene TRBV14, with TRBD2 matching over 8 bases. The V gene's germline CDR1 is SGHDN and CDR2 FVKESK. This CDR3 comprises 16 residues. DNA of the CDR3: TGTGCCAGCAGCCAAAAGGGGGAGCGGGGGAGCTACGGGCAGTACTTC. This gives the protein CASSQKGERGSYGQYF.

The rearrangement uses TRBV5-4 and TRBJ2-7, with D perhaps TRBD2 (5 bases). The length of the CDR3 is 14 residues. The V gene's germline CDR1 is SGHNT and CDR2 YYREEE (reference sequence). V shed 4 bases and J shed 3 bases, with 14 bases lying between them. CDR3 region: CASSPSGGFYEQYF. The CDR3 coding sequence is TGTGCCAGCAGCCCCTCAGGCGGGTTCTACGAGCAGTACTTC.

The chain has TRBV9 and TRBJ2-7, with D possibly being TRBD2 (5 bases). V was trimmed by 4 bases and J by 6 bases, leaving 14 bases between them. Germline-derived CDR1 and CDR2 are SGDLS and YYNGEE. CDR3 length equals 13 residues. The CDR3 DNA reads TGTGCCAGCAGCCAACCCTTAGGAGGCGAGCAGTACTTC. The encoded protein is CASSQPLGGEQYF.

This clone was seen a single time. This rearrangement joins TRBV9 to TRBJ1-1, with TRBD1 identical over 7 bases. CDR1 and CDR2 (germline): SGDLS, YYNGEE. Trimming removed 0 bases from V and 4 bases from J; junction bases left unmatched: 3. This CDR3 has 14 residues. This CDR3 is CASSVVAGGTEAFF. CDR3 DNA: TGTGCCAGCAGCGTAGTGGCAGGGGGCACTGAAGCTTTCTTT.

The J gene is TRBJ1-1, the V gene TRBV7-9; D is ambiguous. Germline V lookup: CDR1 SEHNR, CDR2 FQNEAQ (reference sequence). V gave up 4 bases and J gave up 3 bases, with 9 bases separating them. The CDR3 has 13 amino acids. This CDR3 reads CASSSLLYTEAFF. The CDR3 DNA follows: TGTGCCAGCAGCTCCCTTTTGTACACTGAAGCTTTCTTT.